These T cell receptor beta chains were read from a single sample in a study of blood T cells in healthy people across ages. TCRdb ran MiXCR on the 5' RACE reads and lists one entry per CDR3 protein. The sample lists roughly 1,100,000 distinct CDR3 sequences; about 23% were seen once. These data are also associated with another study on T cells of mothers and their children.

Sequencing input: blood. Receptors originate from a girl aged 2-10 years in good health. Both conserved end residues are part of each CDR3. Each record gives: clone size, J gene, D gene, V gene, CDR3 DNA, CDR3 protein. The D gene is left open where the match is weak. Rows may omit the clone size; those that give it use once, few, many or a size class.

clone_size: .; j_call: TRBJ1-2; d_call: .; v_call: TRBV28; cdr3_nt: TGCGCCAGCTACAAAGGATCCTATGGCTACACCTTC; cdr3_aa: CASYKGSYGYTF
clone_size: few; j_call: TRBJ1-2; d_call: .; v_call: TRBV12-3/TRBV12-4; cdr3_nt: TGTGCCAGCAGTTTAGCATCAGGGGAAGGAGGCTACACCTTC; cdr3_aa: CASSLASGEGGYTF
clone_size: .; j_call: TRBJ1-1; d_call: .; v_call: TRBV7-2; cdr3_nt: TGTGCCAGCAGCTTAGACGGGGCCAGAAGTACTGAAGCTTTCTTT; cdr3_aa: CASSLDGARSTEAFF
clone_size: few; j_call: TRBJ2-5; d_call: TRBD2; v_call: TRBV12-5; cdr3_nt: TGTGCTAGTGGTTTCTTCGCGACTAGCGGGGGGGCGGAGACCCAGTACTTC; cdr3_aa: CASGFFATSGGAETQYF
clone_size: .; j_call: TRBJ1-2; d_call: .; v_call: TRBV7-2; cdr3_nt: TGTGCCAGCAGCTATCCCGGCGGAGGCTCCCTAGCTAACTATGGCTACACCTTC; cdr3_aa: CASSYPGGGSLANYGYTF
clone_size: .; j_call: TRBJ1-3; d_call: .; v_call: TRBV20-1; cdr3_nt: TGCAGTGTTAGAGATCCTGATGACAGTAAGGGCCGGGGCACCATATATTTT; cdr3_aa: CSVRDPDDSKGRGTIYF
clone_size: .; j_call: TRBJ2-7; d_call: TRBD2; v_call: TRBV20-1; cdr3_nt: TGCAGTGCTAGACTATTAGCGGGAGGGGGATACGAGCAGTACTTC; cdr3_aa: CSARLLAGGGYEQYF
clone_size: .; j_call: TRBJ2-1; d_call: .; v_call: TRBV7-9; cdr3_nt: TGTGCCAGCAGCTCCCCTCTGAAGGGAGGTGGGCAGTTCTTC; cdr3_aa: CASSSPLKGGGQFF
clone_size: many; j_call: TRBJ2-5; d_call: .; v_call: TRBV20-1; cdr3_nt: TGCAGTGCTAGATTTGCAGAGACCCAGTACTTC; cdr3_aa: CSARFAETQYF
clone_size: .; j_call: TRBJ1-1; d_call: .; v_call: TRBV11-2; cdr3_nt: TGTGCCAGCAGCTCCCCCCCTGGCCGGGTTAACACTGAAGCTTTCTTT; cdr3_aa: CASSSPPGRVNTEAFF
clone_size: few; j_call: TRBJ2-2; d_call: .; v_call: TRBV20-1; cdr3_nt: TGCAGTGCCCCGAGGGCGTCCTCCGGGGAGCTGTTTTTT; cdr3_aa: CSAPRASSGELFF
clone_size: .; j_call: TRBJ2-7; d_call: .; v_call: TRBV5-6; cdr3_nt: TGTGCCAGCAGCTTATCGACCGCCGAGCAGTACTTC; cdr3_aa: CASSLSTAEQYF
clone_size: many; j_call: TRBJ1-4; d_call: TRBD1; v_call: TRBV7-9; cdr3_nt: TGCGCCAGCAGCTTGGGGACAGCAACTAATGAAAAACTGTTTTTT; cdr3_aa: CASSLGTATNEKLFF
clone_size: few; j_call: TRBJ2-7; d_call: .; v_call: TRBV20-1; cdr3_nt: TGCAGTGCTAGGGCCTGGGGGCTAAGCTCCTACGAGCAGTACTTC; cdr3_aa: CSARAWGLSSYEQYF
clone_size: few; j_call: TRBJ2-1; d_call: .; v_call: TRBV12-3/TRBV12-4; cdr3_nt: TGTGCCAGCAGTTGGACTGACGAGCAGTTCTTC; cdr3_aa: CASSWTDEQFF
clone_size: .; j_call: TRBJ1-1; d_call: .; v_call: TRBV5-4; cdr3_nt: TGTGCCAGCAGCTTGTTGGAGGGGGGCTGGAACACTGAAGCTTTCTTT; cdr3_aa: CASSLLEGGWNTEAFF
clone_size: few; j_call: TRBJ2-7; d_call: .; v_call: TRBV5-1; cdr3_nt: TGCGCCAGCTCGGAGGCGGGACTCGGCTACGAGCAGTACTTC; cdr3_aa: CASSEAGLGYEQYF
clone_size: .; j_call: TRBJ1-2; d_call: .; v_call: TRBV15; cdr3_nt: TGTGCCACCAGCAGAGATCGAGGCCTCTATGGCTACACCTTC; cdr3_aa: CATSRDRGLYGYTF